These 20 T cell receptor beta chains were all obtained from the same sample, sequenced in a study of T-cell reconstitution after alpha-beta-depleted transplantation in children. The authors prepared the TCRbeta library with unique molecular identifiers. One entry per CDR3 protein results from TCRdb running MiXCR on the PCR reads. Among about 610,000 distinct CDR3 sequences listed, 25% to 30% were seen once. The specimen was PBMCs, collected before TCRalphabeta/CD19-depleted stem cell transplant. These receptors originate from a boy less than two years old with Wiskott-Aldrich syndrome, due to receive a stem cell transplant.

This clonotype was seen only a few times. The rearrangement joins TRBV10-1 to TRBJ2-5; TRBD1 agrees at 9 bases. The V gene's germline CDR1 is WNHNN and CDR2 SYGVQD (reference sequence). CDR3 length: 17 amino acids. Germline trimming cut 3 bases from V and 4 bases from J; bases unmatched to any gene: 12. The CDR3 DNA reads TGCGCCAGCAGTGATACGGGACAGGGTTTACCACGAGAGACCCAGTACTTC. Protein product: CASSDTGQGLPRETQYF.

CDR3: CASSLLDTEAFF. The CDR3 nucleotides read TGTGCCAGCAGCTTATTAGACACTGAAGCTTTCTTT. The chain has TRBV11-2 and TRBJ1-1; unclear D gene. Trimming took off 2 bases at V and 3 bases at J, with 4 bases between the two ends. There are 12 residues in the CDR3. Germline V lookup: CDR1 SGHAT, CDR2 FQNNGV.

The chain couples TRBV12-3 or TRBV12-4 to TRBJ2-7; 10 positions match TRBD1. V lost 5 bases to trimming and J lost 1 base; unmatched junction nucleotides: 5. The CDR3 has 15 amino acids. The CDR3 nucleotides read TGTGCCAGCAGTGTGGACAGGGGGTCTTCCTACGAGCAGTACTTC. It codes for CASSVDRGSSYEQYF.

The chain links TRBV20-1 to TRBJ1-4; maybe TRBD1 (5 bases). The V end lost 5 bases, the J end lost 8 bases, and 15 bases lay between the germline ends. There are 13 residues in the CDR3. CDR1 is DFQATT and CDR2 is SNEGSKA in the germline V gene (reference sequence). CDR3 residues: CSAFPGGEEKLFF. The CDR3 region has the DNA TGCAGTGCTTTCCCGGGGGGGGAAGAAAAACTGTTTTTT.

The rearrangement uses TRBV5-1 and TRBJ2-3; maybe TRBD1 (6 bases). The V end was cut by 0 bases, the J end by 6 bases, with 11 bases between. Germline V gene data show CDR1 as SGHRS and CDR2 as YFSETQ. The CDR3 has 14 residues. CDR3 nucleotides: TGCGCCAGCAGCTTGGCCGGCGACAGGGATACGCAGTATTTT. Translating gives CASSLAGDRDTQYF.

As DNA, the CDR3 is TGTGCCAGCAGTTTAATCAGGACCCTTACCGGGGAGCTGTTTTTT. Translating gives CASSLIRTLTGELFF. V usage is TRBV12-3 or TRBV12-4 and J usage is TRBJ2-2; D is ambiguous. Trimming cost V 2 bases and J 5 bases, with 12 bases left between them. This CDR3 has 15 residues.

This chain links TRBV7-7 with TRBJ2-3; maybe TRBD1 (5 bases). The V end was cut by 1 base, the J end by 8 bases, with 10 bases between. The germline V gene has CDR1 SSHAT and CDR2 FNYEAQ (reference sequence). This CDR3 has 13 amino acids. CDR3 coding DNA: TGTGCCAGCAGCTTAGATTCTAGGGGTACGCAGTATTTT. Residues: CASSLDSRGTQYF.

This clonotype has only a few counts. The chain has TRBV5-1 and TRBJ2-7; the D gene could be TRBD1 or TRBD2 (7 bases each). The V end lost 2 bases, the J end lost 6 bases, and 15 bases lay between the germline ends. Germline V gives CDR1 SGHRS, CDR2 YFSETQ. This CDR3 has 14 amino acids. This chain's CDR3 is CASSFGQGGGEQYF. The DNA for the CDR3 is TGCGCCAGCAGCTTCGGTCAGGGGGGGGGCGAGCAGTACTTC. The whole variable domain, remainder taken from reference TRBV5-1 and TRBJ2-7, is KAGVTQTPRYLIKTRGQQVTLSCSPISGHRSVSWYQQTPGQGLQFLFEYFSETQRNKGNFPGRFSGRQFSNSRSEMNVSTLELGDSALYLCASSFGQGGGEQYFGPGTRLTVT.

The chain carries TRBV5-1 and TRBJ2-5; D not certain. This CDR3 region has 15 residues. CDR1 and CDR2 from the germline V gene are SGHRS and YFSETQ. Trimming pared 6 bases from V and 0 bases from J, leaving 15 bases between. For the CDR3, the DNA is TGCGCCAGCACCCCCTGGGTGGAGTACCAAGAGACCCAGTACTTC. Translating it yields CASTPWVEYQETQYF. Variable domain in full (rest from reference TRBV5-1 and TRBJ2-5): KAGVTQTPRYLIKTRGQQVTLSCSPISGHRSVSWYQQTPGQGLQFLFEYFSETQRNKGNFPGRFSGRQFSNSRSEMNVSTLELGDSALYLCASTPWVEYQETQYFGPGTRLLVL.

This clonotype turned up a few times. The V and J genes are TRBV5-1 and TRBJ2-1; D is possibly TRBD1 (6 bases). With 0 bases removed from V and 2 bases from J, the gap between germline ends came to 12 bases. This CDR3 is 16 amino acids long. Germline loops: CDR1 SGHRS, CDR2 YFSETQ. The CDR3 is CASSLGGQGTYNEQFF. The CDR3, as DNA: TGCGCCAGCAGCTTGGGCGGCCAGGGGACCTACAATGAGCAGTTCTTC.

This clonotype was seen only a few times. This chain's CDR3 is CSPGGGDTQYF. CDR3 nucleotides: TGCAGTCCCGGGGGGGGCGATACGCAGTATTTT. The V gene is TRBV20-1, the J gene TRBJ2-3; 8 nucleotides agree with TRBD2. This CDR3 has 11 residues. With 8 bases clipped from V and 6 bases from J, the junction kept 4 bases outside the gene matches. From germline, CDR1 is DFQATT and CDR2 SNEGSKA (reference sequence).

The table lists this clonotype with a few counts. The chain employs TRBV11-2 and TRBJ2-1; 10 bases are a match to TRBD2. CDR3 length: 18 amino acids. Trimming at V came to 1 base and at J to 3 bases, leaving 9 bases not matched to a gene. CDR1 SGHAT and CDR2 FQNNGV come from the germline V gene. CDR3 sequence (DNA): TGTGCCAGCAGCTTAGTAGCTTTGAGGACTAGCGGCTACAATGAGCAGTTCTTC. Translated: CASSLVALRTSGYNEQFF.

This clonotype showed up just a few times. The CDR3 DNA follows: TGCAGTGCTCCACTACCCCTAGCGCGAGTCACAGATACGCAGTATTTT. The encoded protein is CSAPLPLARVTDTQYF. V gene TRBV20-1 combines with J gene TRBJ2-3; perhaps TRBD2 as D (6 bases). This CDR3 spans 16 amino acids. Germline V gives CDR1 DFQATT, CDR2 SNEGSKA (reference sequence). Trimming stripped 5 bases from V and 2 bases from J, with 20 bases between.

This clonotype was counted between two and nine times. J is TRBJ2-5 and V is TRBV20-1; D assignment may be TRBD1 or TRBD2 (6 bases each). Germline CDR1 DFQATT, CDR2 SNEGSKA (reference sequence). The CDR3 has 13 amino acids. V lost 4 bases to trimming and J lost 4 bases, with 13 bases between them. CDR3 loop: CSATVGGRETQYF. The CDR3 region has the DNA TGCAGTGCTACCGTAGGGGGGAGAGAGACCCAGTACTTC.

DNA of the CDR3: TGTGCCAGCACCACCCGAGGCAATGAGCAGTTCTTC. Protein product: CASTTRGNEQFF. The rearrangement uses TRBV7-9 and TRBJ2-1; D ambiguous. Per the germline V gene, CDR1 is SEHNR and CDR2 is FQNEAQ (reference sequence). The CDR3 sequence is 12 residues long. V lost 7 bases and J 6 bases, leaving 10 bases between the germline ends.

The V call is TRBV5-1, the J call TRBJ1-5; D may be TRBD1 (6 bases). Germline-derived CDR1 and CDR2 are SGHRS and YFSETQ. The V gene lost 4 bases and the J gene lost 3 bases, with 11 bases spanning the gap. The CDR3 consists of 14 residues. CDR3 in amino acids: CASSPGGLNQPQHF. CDR3 DNA sequence: TGCGCCAGCAGCCCCGGGGGCCTCAATCAGCCCCAGCATTTT.

This clonotype was seen more than once but under ten times. The gene calls are TRBV5-6 and TRBJ1-3; D may be TRBD1 (6 bases). Germline-derived CDR1 and CDR2 are SGHDT and YYEEEE. This CDR3 is built from 15 residues. Trimming took 3 bases from V and 1 from J, leaving 11 bases between them. CDR3 sequence: CASSSTGVSGNTIYF. The CDR3 DNA reads TGTGCCAGCAGCTCGACAGGAGTGTCTGGAAACACCATATATTTT.

This clonotype appeared a few times. The rearrangement joins TRBV7-6 to TRBJ1-4; D remains unclear. The CDR3 totals 15 residues. V gave up 2 bases and J gave up 7 bases, with 14 bases separating them. The V gene's germline CDR1 is SGHVS and CDR2 FNYEAQ. The CDR3 DNA is TGTGCCAGCAGCTTAAGCGTCATCGGAAGTGAAAAACTGTTTTTT. Translated, it gives CASSLSVIGSEKLFF. Using reference TRBV7-6 and TRBJ1-4 for the parts outside the CDR3, the full variable domain is GAGVSQSPRYKVTKRGQDVALRCDPISGHVSLYWYRQALGQGPEFLTYFNYEAQQDKSGLPNDRFSAERPEGSISTLTIQRTEQRDSAMYRCASSLSVIGSEKLFFGSGTQLSVL.

V usage is TRBV24-1 and J usage is TRBJ2-3; 7 bases are shared with TRBD2. Per the germline V gene, CDR1 is KGHDR and CDR2 is SFDVKD. The CDR3 has 15 amino acids. V dropped 3 bases and J dropped 1; count of bases not matched to a gene: 3. The CDR3 nucleotides read TGTGCCACCAGTGATCAGAGCGGGGGCACAGATACGCAGTATTTT. Its protein is CATSDQSGGTDTQYF.

At least ten counts were recorded for this clonotype. The rearrangement joins TRBV5-1 to TRBJ2-7; 7 nucleotides agree with TRBD1. J was trimmed by 2 bases and V by 1 base; bases with no gene match: 0. The CDR3 contains 13 residues. Per the germline V gene, CDR1 is SGHRS and CDR2 is YFSETQ. Here the CDR3 reads CASSLTGAYEQYF. CDR3 DNA sequence: TGCGCCAGCAGCTTGACAGGGGCCTACGAGCAGTACTTC.